This TCR beta chain is drawn from a study of T-cell reconstitution after alpha-beta-depleted transplantation in children. TCRbeta library construction was performed incorporating unique molecular identifiers. TCRdb re-called the PCR reads with MiXCR, one entry per CDR3 protein. The sample yields roughly 200,000 distinct CDR3 sequences, 5.5% to 7% seen once. Germline CDR1 is SQVTM and CDR2 is ANQGSEA. The V gene lost 4 bases and the J gene lost 4 bases, with 22 bases spanning the gap. The CDR3 length is 16 residues. The receptor was isolated from a boy between 2 and 15 years old with acute lymphoblastic leukemia, due to receive a stem cell transplant. The genes are TRBV29-1 and TRBJ1-1, with TRBD1 as a possible D gene (6 bases). Sequenced here: PBMCs, sampled before TCRalphabeta/CD19-depleted stem cell transplant. Here the CDR3 reads CSVVGSVRGAVTEAFF. CDR3 bases: TGCAGCGTTGTTGGGTCCGTTCGGGGGGCTGTCACTGAAGCTTTCTTT.